This TCR beta chain was documented in a study of T cells after yellow fever vaccination. Study outcomes and limitations: Weaker, the secondary response peaked sooner, at day 5 versus 15. Among all clonotypes, a small share was observed in both CD4 and CD8 compartments. Abundant clonotypes (contaminants from the bulk population) could be present in FACS-sorted repertoires.

The J segment lost 5 bases and the V segment lost 5 bases, leaving 8 bases of the junction unmatched. CDR3 length: 15 residues. Per the germline V gene, CDR1 is SGHVS and CDR2 is FNYEAQ. With regard to this clonotype: As yet, its antigen is unknown.

5'RACE template switching added a universal primer site and UMIs to TCR cDNA. One entry per CDR3 protein, called by TCRdb with MiXCR from the 5' RACE reads. Of 450,000 to 600,000 distinct CDR3 sequences in the sample, about 13% were seen once. The TCR was taken from a man aged 25 to 40 who received the YFV17D yellow fever vaccine. Sequenced material: PBMCs, taken on the day of the yellow fever booster vaccination. The rearrangement uses TRBV7-6 and TRBJ2-1; 8 positions match TRBD1. The CDR3 coding sequence is TGTGCCAGCAGCCTCCCCGGGACAGGACACAATGAGCAGTTCTTC. Encoded protein: CASSLPGTGHNEQFF.